This T cell receptor (beta chain) is drawn from a study of radiation and T cells in renal cell carcinoma. General study findings and limits: Top tumor clonotypes rose in blood 2 weeks post-radiation, then contracted.

In the case of this clone: Its antigen is not known.

Assay used: immunoSEQ multiplex PCR; TCRdb lists only in-frame clones, some missing. Counted here are 140,000 to 150,000 clones, roughly nine tenths occurring once; the ten biggest clones make up approximately 4%. Trimming removed 5 bases from V and 0 bases from J, with 5 bases in between. Germline CDR1 SGHTA, CDR2 FQGNSA. CDR3 length: 14 residues. Time point denoted: baseline pretreatment blood. Described treatment: 15 Gy SBRT to primary tumor, nephrectomy 4 weeks later. The material sequenced was blood, taken from a patient whose treatment included radiotherapy and nephrectomy. This clonotype was obtained from a woman in her 70s with renal cell carcinoma. This chain links TRBV7-2 with TRBJ2-6; no clear D gene. The CDR3 spells CASSPISGANVLTF. DNA of the CDR3: TGTGCCAGCAGCCCGATCTCTGGGGCCAACGTCCTGACTTTC. Drawing the rest from reference TRBV7-2 and TRBJ2-6, the complete variable domain is GAGVSQSPSNKVTEKGKDVELRCDPISGHTALYWYRQSLGQGLEFLIYFQGNSAPDKSGLPSDRFSAERTGGSVSTLTIQRTQQEDSAVYLCASSPISGANVLTFGAGSRLTVL.